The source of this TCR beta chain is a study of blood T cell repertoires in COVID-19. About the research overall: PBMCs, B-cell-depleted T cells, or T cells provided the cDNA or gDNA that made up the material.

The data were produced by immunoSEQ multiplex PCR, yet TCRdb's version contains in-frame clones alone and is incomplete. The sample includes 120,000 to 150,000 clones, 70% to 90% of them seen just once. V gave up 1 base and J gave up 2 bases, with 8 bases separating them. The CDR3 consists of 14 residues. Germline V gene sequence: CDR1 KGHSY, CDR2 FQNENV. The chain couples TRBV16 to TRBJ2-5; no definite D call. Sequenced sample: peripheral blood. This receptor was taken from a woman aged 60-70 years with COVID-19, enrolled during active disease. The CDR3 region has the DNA TGTGCCAGCAGCCAATTAGTGAGGCAAGAGACCCAGTACTTC. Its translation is CASSQLVRQETQYF.